The rows below give T cell receptor beta chains drawn from one sample of a study of radiotherapy plus CTLA-4 blockade in lung cancer. TCRdb keeps only in-frame clones here, not all; method: immunoSEQ multiplex PCR. The sample has approximately 75,000 clones; around 80% are singletons. Here the sequenced sample was peripheral blood, taken from a patient treated with radiotherapy plus ipilimumab. The receptors were sampled from a human donor with non-small cell lung cancer who had a complete response to radiotherapy plus ipilimumab. CDR3s include the opening cysteine and the closing phenylalanine or tryptophan. The D gene is left open where the match is weak. Size is omitted from some rows. Given values are once, few, many or a class for expanded clones.

TRBJ1-2 | . | . | TRBV6-6 | TGTGCCAGCATCCCGGGGGGTGCCTACTATGGCTACACCTTC | CASIPGGAYYGYTF
TRBJ2-1 | . | . | TRBV5-1 | TGCGCCAGCAGCTTGCCCGAAATCCAGCGGCAATACCCGGCCAAATACAATGAGCAGTTCTTC | CASSLPEIQRQYPAKYNEQFF
TRBJ2-1 | . | few | TRBV29-1 | TGCAGCGTTGAGACAGACTCCTACAATGAGCAGTTCTTC | CSVETDSYNEQFF
TRBJ1-4 | . | . | TRBV7-9 | TGTGCCAGCAGCGACGACAGAGATAATGAAAAACTGTTTTTT | CASSDDRDNEKLFF
TRBJ1-1 | . | . | TRBV7-9 | TGTGCCAGCAGCCGTCCGAACCCGGTGAACACTGAAGCTTTCTTT | CASSRPNPVNTEAFF
TRBJ1-2 | . | medium-sized | TRBV9 | TGTGCCAGCAGCGTAGGGCCAGCTTCTGGCTACACCTTC | CASSVGPASGYTF
TRBJ1-5 | . | medium-sized | TRBV5-8 | TGTGCCAGCATCCCGCGGGTAGGGCCCCAGCATTTT | CASIPRVGPQHF
TRBJ1-1 | . | . | TRBV21-1 | TGTGCCAGCAGCAAAGGTGGGCTCACGGGGACTGAAGCTTTCTTT | CASSKGGLTGTEAFF
TRBJ1-2 | . | . | TRBV5-1 | TGCGCCAGCAGCTTGGTATCAGGGGTGAGAGGCTACACCTTC | CASSLVSGVRGYTF
TRBJ1-1 | . | . | TRBV5-4 | TGTGCCAGCAGCCCCAATAGCAACCTGAACACTGAAGCTTTCTTT | CASSPNSNLNTEAFF
TRBJ2-2 | . | . | TRBV18 | TGTGCCAGCTCACCGACGGAGACCGGGGAGCTGTTTTTT | CASSPTETGELFF
TRBJ2-2 | . | . | TRBV9 | TGTGCCAGCAGCCCCTTGGTGTCCGGGGAGCTGTTTTTT | CASSPLVSGELFF
TRBJ2-5 | TRBD1 | . | TRBV4-1 | TGCGCCAGCAGCCAATCCTTACCGGGACAGGGAGGAGAAACCCAGTACTTC | CASSQSLPGQGGETQYF
TRBJ2-7 | . | . | TRBV10-3 | TGTGCCATCGGACAGGGAGGGGAGCAGTACTTC | CAIGQGGEQYF
TRBJ2-7 | . | . | TRBV7-2 | TGTGCCAGCAGCTTAGCGCTTGATTCCTACGAGCAGTACTTC | CASSLALDSYEQYF
TRBJ1-1 | . | . | TRBV18 | TGTGCCAGCTCACCACAGGGATCGGACACTGAAGCTTTCTTT | CASSPQGSDTEAFF
TRBJ2-2 | . | . | TRBV10-2 | TGCGCCAGCAGTGAGTCCCCGGGGGATCACACCGGGGAGCTGTTTTTT | CASSESPGDHTGELFF
TRBJ1-4 | TRBD1 | . | TRBV7-8 | TGTGCCAGCAGCTTAGGGGACAGGGACCGTGAAAAACTGTTTTTT | CASSLGDRDREKLFF
TRBJ1-5 | . | few | TRBV19 | TGTGCCAGTAGCAATGAACAGGGCGGCAATCAGCCCCAGCATTTT | CASSNEQGGNQPQHF
TRBJ1-1 | . | . | TRBV13 | TGTGCCAGCAGCTCACGAGCTCTTGAAGCTTTCTTT | CASSSRALEAFF
TRBJ1-2 | . | . | TRBV7-9 | TGTGCCAGCAGCTTGAGAGGGGGAAACTATGGCTACACCTTC | CASSLRGGNYGYTF
TRBJ2-3 | . | . | TRBV18 | TGTGCCAGCTCACCGGACACCACAGATACGCAGTATTTT | CASSPDTTDTQYF
TRBJ2-1 | TRBD2 | once | TRBV29-1 | TGCAGCGTTACCGGGACTAGCGGGAGAGACAACCTCTGGGATGAGCAGTTCTTC | CSVTGTSGRDNLWDEQFF
TRBJ1-4 | TRBD1 | . | TRBV11-2 | TGTGCCAGCAGCTTAGAGGACAGGGGAAATGAAAAACTGTTTTTT | CASSLEDRGNEKLFF
TRBJ1-5 | TRBD1 | . | TRBV19 | TGTGCCAGTAGTATCGGACAGGGGGCTTCTCAGCCCCAGCATTTT | CASSIGQGASQPQHF
TRBJ1-1 | TRBD1 | . | TRBV6-1 | TGTGCCAGCAGTTCGTCCAGGGGGACCGAAGCTTTCTTT | CASSSSRGTEAFF
TRBJ2-3 | . | . | TRBV9 | TGTGCCAGCAGCGTATACGGGGTCAGCACAGATACGCAGTATTTT | CASSVYGVSTDTQYF
TRBJ2-7 | . | . | TRBV7-2 | TGTGCCAGCAGCTTGAGGACCTACGAGCAGTACTTC | CASSLRTYEQYF
TRBJ1-1 | . | . | TRBV2 | TGTGCCAGCAGTCTGGACAGAAACACTGAAGCTTTCTTT | CASSLDRNTEAFF
TRBJ1-5 | . | . | TRBV27 | TGTGCCAGCAGTTTCCGAGGGGATCCCTTAGCAAATCAGCCCCAGCATTTT | CASSFRGDPLANQPQHF
TRBJ2-3 | . | . | TRBV2 | TGTGCCAGCTTGGCGACTAGCACAGATACGCAGTATTTT | CASLATSTDTQYF
TRBJ2-7 | . | . | TRBV5-1 | TGCGCCAGCAGCATCGGGACGCCGGGGATCCACGAGCAGTACTTC | CASSIGTPGIHEQYF
TRBJ1-1 | TRBD1 | . | TRBV9 | TGTGCCAGCAGCCCCCACGGGACAGGGGACACTGAAGCTTTCTTT | CASSPHGTGDTEAFF
TRBJ2-1 | TRBD2 | . | TRBV5-1 | TGCGCCAGCAGCTTGACCCTAGCGGGAGTTAATGAGCAGTTCTTC | CASSLTLAGVNEQFF
TRBJ1-5 | . | once | TRBV19 | TGTGCCAGTAGTATAGATAGGGAGCCTAGCCAGCCCCAGCATTTT | CASSIDREPSQPQHF
TRBJ2-3 | TRBD2 | . | TRBV5-4 | TGTGCCAGCAGCTTGTTGGGGGGGGGCACAGATACGCAGTATTTT | CASSLLGGGTDTQYF
TRBJ2-1 | TRBD2 | . | TRBV15 | TGTGCCACCAGCAATGGAGGCGGGAGCTGGGAGCAGTTCTTC | CATSNGGGSWEQFF
TRBJ2-1 | . | . | TRBV7-9 | TGTGCCAGCAGCTTAGTGGGCGGGGCAATAAATGAGCAGTTCTTC | CASSLVGGAINEQFF
TRBJ2-5 | TRBD1 | . | TRBV6-6 | TGTGCCAGCAGTTACCCGGACAGGGGAGGGACCCAGTACTTC | CASSYPDRGGTQYF
TRBJ1-3 | . | . | TRBV4-3 | TGCGCCAGCAGCCAAGATCCGGACACCTCCTCTGGAAACACCATATATTTT | CASSQDPDTSSGNTIYF
TRBJ2-5 | . | . | TRBV6-6 | TGTGCCAGCAGTTACCGTCAGGGGAGGCAAGAGACCCAGTACTTC | CASSYRQGRQETQYF
TRBJ2-3 | TRBD2 | few | TRBV7-8 | TGTGCCAGCAGCTCTATACCGGGACTAGCGGGAGTATATACGCAGTATTTT | CASSSIPGLAGVYTQYF
TRBJ1-2 | . | . | TRBV19 | TGTGCCAGTCGCGATCCTGGAACTACTAACTATGGCTACACCTTC | CASRDPGTTNYGYTF
TRBJ2-7 | TRBD1 | once | TRBV18 | TGTGCCAGCTCACCAGGGACAGGTCGAACCTACGAGCAGTACTTC | CASSPGTGRTYEQYF
TRBJ1-1 | . | . | TRBV2 | TGTGCCAGTCTTAGGGGAGGGGAGAACACTGAAGCTTTCTTT | CASLRGGENTEAFF
TRBJ1-5 | . | once | TRBV19 | TGTGCCACCGCGCGCATCGACAGCTTCCAGCATTTT | CATARIDSFQHF
TRBJ2-2 | . | . | TRBV5-1 | TGCGCCAGCAGCTTGGCGAGCACTTCTAACGGGGAGCTGTTTTTT | CASSLASTSNGELFF
TRBJ1-2 | TRBD1 | . | TRBV18 | TGTGCCAGCTCACCGGGACAGGGTGGAAACTATGGCTACACCTTC | CASSPGQGGNYGYTF
TRBJ2-1 | . | . | TRBV11-3 | TGTGCCAGCAGCTTAATAACCGGGCAAGGCCGGAATGAGCAGTTCTTC | CASSLITGQGRNEQFF
TRBJ2-2 | TRBD1 | . | TRBV5-4 | TGTGCCAGCAGCCAGACAGGGGGCTCCGGGGAGCTGTTTTTT | CASSQTGGSGELFF
TRBJ2-3 | . | . | TRBV5-4 | TGTGCCAGCAGCTCTCCCGGGACCCACGGCACAGATACGCAGTATTTT | CASSSPGTHGTDTQYF
TRBJ2-2 | . | . | TRBV2 | TGTGCCAGCAGTGGGGCAGGGTTGGGCACCGGGGAGCTGTTTTTT | CASSGAGLGTGELFF
TRBJ2-3 | TRBD2 | . | TRBV6-5 | TGTGCCAGCAGTTCCTTGACTAGCGAAATAGATAGCACGCAGTATTTT | CASSSLTSEIDSTQYF
TRBJ1-3 | . | few | TRBV30 | TGTGCCTGGAAGGCGGATGGAAACACCATATATTTT | CAWKADGNTIYF
TRBJ2-3 | TRBD1 | . | TRBV5-1 | TGCGCCAGCAGCAATTGGGGACAGGGGCACTTAGATACGCAGTATTTT | CASSNWGQGHLDTQYF
TRBJ2-1 | . | . | TRBV27 | TGTGCCAGCAGTTTATCGGAGCAGTACAATGAGCAGTTCTTC | CASSLSEQYNEQFF
TRBJ1-2 | . | . | TRBV5-4 | TGTGCCAGCAGCTCCTACAGGAGAAACTATGGCTACACCTTC | CASSSYRRNYGYTF
TRBJ1-2 | TRBD1 | . | TRBV6-5 | TGTGCCAGCAGTCGCACAGGGGAGACTAACTATGGCTACACCTTC | CASSRTGETNYGYTF
TRBJ2-6 | TRBD2 | . | TRBV5-8 | TGTGCCAGCAGCCATTGGGGGGGTCCCGGGGCCAACGTCCTGACTTTC | CASSHWGGPGANVLTF